Listed here are 25 T cell receptor beta chains from one sample, sequenced in a study of Graves' ophthalmopathy and Graves' hyperthyroidism. The authors amplified TCR beta CDR3 regions, and they did so from RNA transcripts for repertoire sequencing. Amplification began with first-round RT-PCR using HTBI primers, then second-round multiplex PCR was performed. TCRdb re-derived calls from the multiplex PCR reads in MiXCR, one entry per CDR3 protein. Of about 370,000 distinct CDR3 sequences listed, approximately 18% were seen once; the top ten hold 2.4%. The sample comprised peripheral blood. Receptors originate from an adult woman with stable Graves' hyperthyroidism.

This clonotype was seen ten or more times. The chain has TRBV11-1 and TRBJ1-1, with D possibly being TRBD1 (6 bases). V was trimmed by 2 bases and J by 2 bases, leaving 15 bases between them. The V gene's germline CDR1 is SGHAT and CDR2 FQDESV (reference sequence). The CDR3 covers 16 residues. The CDR3 nucleotides are TGTGCCAGCAGCTTAAGGAGCGGCAGGGGCAACACTGAAGCTTTCTTT. Translated, it gives CASSLRSGRGNTEAFF.

This clonotype has at least ten counts. The chain couples TRBV5-1 to TRBJ2-7; 8 bases align to TRBD1. Germline V gives CDR1 SGHRS, CDR2 YFSETQ. V gave up 4 bases and J gave up 2 bases; unmatched junction bases: 8. The CDR3 loop spans 15 amino acids. The CDR3 nucleotides read TGCGCCAGCAGCCCGGGACAGGTGGTTCCCTACGAGCAGTACTTC. This codes for CASSPGQVVPYEQYF.

At least ten counts were recorded for this clonotype. This chain uses TRBV5-1 with TRBJ2-7, with D perhaps matching TRBD2 (6 bases). The CDR3 spans 14 residues. Trimming cost V 3 bases and J 4 bases, with 14 bases left between them. Looked up from germline, CDR1 is SGHRS and CDR2 is YFSETQ. The CDR3 is CASSSGLHIYEQYF. Written as DNA, the CDR3 is TGCGCCAGCAGCTCGGGACTTCATATTTACGAGCAGTACTTC.

The genes are TRBV12-3 or TRBV12-4 and TRBJ1-2, with a possible D match to TRBD1 (5 bases). CDR3 length: 14 amino acids. V lost 5 bases and J lost 4, with 14 bases in between. The CDR3 spells CASSLSGGFYGYTF. DNA for the CDR3: TGTGCCAGCAGTCTAAGTGGGGGATTCTATGGCTACACCTTC.

The table lists this clonotype with many counts. The chain joins TRBV12-3 or TRBV12-4 to TRBJ2-2, with 9 positions matching TRBD1. With V trimmed by 6 bases and J by 7 bases, 6 bases remained unmatched. This CDR3 contains 14 residues. The CDR3 bases are TGTGCCAGCAGGTTGGAGACAGGGGGCGGGGAGCTGTTTTTT. It encodes CASRLETGGGELFF.

At least ten counts were recorded for this clonotype. CDR3 coding DNA: TGTGCCAGCAGTTTATTTGCTAGCGGGACCCTAAGCTCCTACGAGCAGTACTTC. Encoded protein: CASSLFASGTLSSYEQYF. The chain has TRBV27 and TRBJ2-7, with 9 nucleotides matching TRBD2. Germline loops: CDR1 MNHEY, CDR2 SMNVEV (reference sequence). Trimming at V came to 1 base and at J to 0 bases, leaving 10 bases not matched to a gene. This CDR3 is built from 18 residues.

At least ten counts were recorded for this clonotype. The chain joins TRBV20-1 to TRBJ2-4; perhaps TRBD2 as D (6 bases). V was clipped by 5 bases and J by 9 bases, with 17 bases between them. In germline, CDR1 is DFQATT, CDR2 SNEGSKA (reference sequence). The CDR3 totals 13 residues. The CDR3 bases are TGCAGTGCTCCGGAGCAGGGAGGAGGCATTCAGTACTTC. Amino acid sequence: CSAPEQGGGIQYF.

This clonotype appeared many times. The gene calls are TRBV12-3 or TRBV12-4 and TRBJ2-7; D gene ambiguous. The V and J ends lost 3 bases and 3 bases respectively, with 9 bases between them. The CDR3 spans 13 residues. The CDR3, as DNA: TGTGCCAGCAGTTTTGAGTCATTCTACGAGCAGTACTTC. Translation gives CASSFESFYEQYF.

This clonotype occurred many times. The germline gene is not matched at one end of the junction; a read error may be the cause. This chain joins TRBV11-2 and TRBJ2-4; 10 bases are shared with TRBD2. This CDR3 contains 20 residues. CDR1 and CDR2 (germline): SGHAT, FQNNGV. DNA of the CDR3: TGTGCCAGCAGCTTACGTCGAAACCGATCACTAGCGGGAAGTTCTGGCATTAAGTACTTC. This translates into CASSLRRNRSLAGSSGIKYF.

V gene TRBV11-2 combines with J gene TRBJ1-6; D possibly corresponds to TRBD1 (5 bases). The CDR3 is 15 residues long. CDR1 and CDR2 from the germline V gene are SGHAT and FQNNGV. Trimming stripped 1 base from V and 5 bases from J, with 9 bases between. The CDR3 region is CASSLGGYHNSPLHF. CDR3 DNA: TGTGCCAGCAGCTTAGGGGGCTACCATAATTCACCCCTCCACTTT.

The sample holds many counts of this clonotype. The V and J genes are TRBV7-2 and TRBJ1-3, with D unclear. This CDR3 is 16 amino acids long. Per germline, CDR1 SGHTA and CDR2 FQGNSA. Deletions cut 5 bases from V and 0 bases from J, with 14 bases between. The CDR3 here is CASSPTSRSSGNTIYF. Written as DNA, the CDR3 is TGTGCCAGCAGCCCGACCAGCAGGAGCTCTGGAAACACCATATATTTT.

This clonotype was observed many times. This chain uses TRBV2 with TRBJ2-4; TRBD1 is a possible D gene (5 bases). This CDR3 contains 15 residues. Germline V gene data show CDR1 as SNHLY and CDR2 as FYNNEI. The V end was cut by 6 bases, the J end by 5 bases, with 17 bases between. CDR3 DNA: TGTGCCAGCAGCCAGGGCCCCGTTGTCCAAAACATTCAGTACTTC. Translated: CASSQGPVVQNIQYF.

Only a few counts were recorded for this clonotype. The gene calls are TRBV12-3 or TRBV12-4 and TRBJ1-2, with 8 bases matching TRBD1. This CDR3 has 13 amino acids. J gave up 4 bases and V 7 bases, and 5 bases lay outside the gene matches. In DNA form, the CDR3 reads TGTGCCAGCAAAGTCGACAGGGGCTATGGCTACACCTTC. It codes for CASKVDRGYGYTF.

Many counts were recorded for this clonotype. The V and J genes are TRBV30 and TRBJ2-3; 14 bases align to TRBD2. The trim removed 5 bases at V and 4 bases at J, leaving 2 bases unmatched. The CDR3 extends over 14 amino acids. Germline values: CDR1 GTSNPN, CDR2 SVGIG (reference sequence). As DNA, the CDR3 is TGTGCCTGGGGACTAGCGGGAGGAGCAGATACGCAGTATTTT. The encoded protein is CAWGLAGGADTQYF.

The gene calls are TRBV28 and TRBJ2-7, with 8 bases aligning to TRBD1. CDR3 length equals 13 residues. The germline V gene has CDR1 MDHEN and CDR2 SYDVKM. V dropped 6 bases and J dropped 4; count of bases not matched to a gene: 5. The CDR3 reads CASRGQVRYEQYF. The DNA for the CDR3 is TGTGCCAGCAGGGGACAGGTCAGGTACGAGCAGTACTTC.

This clonotype appeared many times. This rearrangement joins TRBV6-5 to TRBJ1-2, with TRBD1 matching 7 bases. Per germline, CDR1 MNHEY and CDR2 SVGAGI. V lost 7 bases, J lost 7 bases, and 12 bases stayed unmatched. CDR3 size: 14 residues. For the CDR3, the DNA is TGTGCCAGCACCCGAGGGGGCGCGACGAGTGGCTACACCTTC. Its protein is CASTRGGATSGYTF.

This clonotype was seen ten or more times. The gene calls are TRBV11-2 and TRBJ2-7; 11 bases line up with TRBD2. V lost 9 bases and J lost 3; bases outside the gene matches: 13. This CDR3 spans 16 amino acids. CDR1 is SGHAT, CDR2 FQNNGV, per germline. The CDR3 region is CARRPSLAGGFYEQYF. In DNA, the CDR3 is TGTGCCAGACGGCCGTCCTTAGCGGGAGGGTTCTACGAGCAGTACTTC.

This clonotype was detected many times. This chain links TRBV27 with TRBJ1-5, with D perhaps matching TRBD1 (5 bases). This CDR3 is built from 14 residues. Trimming left V 6 bases short and J 5 bases short, with 14 bases between. The germline gives CDR1 MNHEY, CDR2 SMNVEV (reference sequence). This chain's CDR3 is CASRPGREYQPQHF. The CDR3 DNA reads TGTGCCAGCAGACCAGGCAGGGAGTATCAGCCCCAGCATTTT.

By its share, this clonotype is medium-sized. J is TRBJ2-5 and V is TRBV25-1, with 7 bases aligning to TRBD2. Trimming took 2 bases from V and 4 from J; bases not matched to a gene: 4. The germline V gene encodes CDR1 MGHDK and CDR2 SYGVNS. There are 14 residues in the CDR3. DNA of the CDR3: TGTGCCAGCAGTGAACGGGGAGGGAGAGAGACCCAGTACTTC. It yields the protein CASSERGGRETQYF.

The V and J genes are TRBV6-5 and TRBJ2-5, with 15 bases fitting TRBD2. Germline CDR1 and CDR2: MNHEY and SVGAGI. Unmatched junction bases numbered 5, after V lost 2 bases and J lost 1 base. This CDR3 is built from 18 residues. CDR3: CASSYHEGLAGGQETQYF. The DNA of the CDR3 is TGTGCCAGCAGTTACCACGAGGGACTAGCGGGAGGCCAAGAGACCCAGTACTTC.

This clonotype was detected ten times or more. The rearrangement joins TRBV28 to TRBJ2-7, with 9 nucleotides matching TRBD1. After removal of 7 bases from V and 0 bases from J, the junction contained 7 bases not matched to a gene. The CDR3 has 15 amino acids. Germline V gene data show CDR1 as MDHEN and CDR2 as SYDVKM. CDR3 amino acids: CASNPPGQGSYEQYF. CDR3 DNA sequence: TGTGCCAGCAACCCCCCGGGACAGGGCTCCTACGAGCAGTACTTC.

Many counts were recorded for this clonotype. The gene calls are TRBV12-3 or TRBV12-4 and TRBJ1-2; 8 nucleotides line up with TRBD1. The V and J ends lost 4 bases and 1 base, in that order; junction bases with no gene match: 8. CDR3 length: 16 amino acids. CDR3 sequence: CASSSSGQGFNYGYTF. The CDR3 coding sequence is TGTGCCAGCAGTTCATCAGGACAGGGCTTTAACTATGGCTACACCTTC.

The sample holds many counts of this clonotype. Here the CDR3 DNA reads TGTGCCACCAGCAGAGAAACTAGCGGGAGTTCCGAGCAGTACTTC. Protein: CATSRETSGSSEQYF. J is TRBJ2-7 and V is TRBV15, with TRBD2 matching over 11 bases. Germline assignment: CDR1 LNHNV and CDR2 YYDKDF (reference sequence). This CDR3 contains 15 residues. The V gene end was trimmed by 0 bases and the J gene end by 6 bases; junction bases not matched to a gene: 4.

This clonotype was detected many times. The rearrangement uses TRBV28 and TRBJ2-5; 9 bases align to TRBD2. The CDR3 runs 14 residues. J gave up 5 bases and V 5 bases, and 6 bases lay outside the gene matches. Germline V CDR1 and CDR2: MDHEN, SYDVKM. CDR3 in amino acids: CASSPRTSDETQYF. Here the CDR3 DNA reads TGTGCCAGCAGTCCTCGGACTAGCGACGAGACCCAGTACTTC.

This clonotype showed up many times. V and J are TRBV29-1 and TRBJ2-7, with a tentative D call TRBD2 (6 bases). Looked up from germline, CDR1 is SQVTM and CDR2 is ANQGSEA. With 4 bases removed from V and 2 bases from J, the gap between germline ends came to 24 bases. The CDR3 has 17 amino acids. In nucleotides, the CDR3 is TGCAGCGTTGGGGGTTCGACCCGGACCCGGGGGACCTACGAGCAGTACTTC. This codes for CSVGGSTRTRGTYEQYF.